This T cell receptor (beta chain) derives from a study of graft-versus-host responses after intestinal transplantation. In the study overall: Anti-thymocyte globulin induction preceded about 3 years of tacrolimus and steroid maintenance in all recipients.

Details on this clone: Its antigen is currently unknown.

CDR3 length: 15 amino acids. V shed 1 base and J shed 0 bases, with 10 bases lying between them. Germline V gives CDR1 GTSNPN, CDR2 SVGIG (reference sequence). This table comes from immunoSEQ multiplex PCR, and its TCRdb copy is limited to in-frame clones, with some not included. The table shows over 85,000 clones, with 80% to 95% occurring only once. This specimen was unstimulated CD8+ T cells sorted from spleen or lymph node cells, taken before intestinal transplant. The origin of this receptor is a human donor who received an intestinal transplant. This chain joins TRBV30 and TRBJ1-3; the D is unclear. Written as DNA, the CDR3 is TGTGCCTGGAGTGAAGGCTCCTTCTCTGGAAACACCATATATTTT. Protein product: CAWSEGSFSGNTIYF.